The 2 T cell receptor beta chains below come from one sample, sequenced in a study of blood T cell repertoires in COVID-19. Here immunoSEQ multiplex PCR was the method, and the copy in TCRdb shows in-frame clones only, minus some. The sample has roughly 44,000 clones, 85% to 90% seen once. The sample comprised peripheral blood. Receptor source: an elderly man with acute or convalescent COVID-19.

J is TRBJ2-1 and V is TRBV7-8; a weak D match, TRBD2 (5 bases). V lost 2 bases, J lost 4 bases, and 21 bases lay in between. The CDR3 spans 18 residues. CDR1 is SGHVS, CDR2 FQNEAQ, per germline. CDR3 sequence (DNA): TGTGCCAGCAGCTTACCGCCCCGGCTGGCGGGTCGATACAATGAGCAGTTCTTC. This sequence encodes CASSLPPRLAGRYNEQFF. Drawing the rest from reference TRBV7-8 and TRBJ2-1, the complete variable domain is GAGVSQSPRYKVAKRGQDVALRCDPISGHVSLFWYQQALGQGPEFLTYFQNEAQLDKSGLPSDRFFAERPEGSVSTLKIQRTQQEDSAVYLCASSLPPRLAGRYNEQFFGPGTRLTVL.

CDR3 protein: CASSLIKGAEVYF. The CDR3 bases are TGTGCCAGCAGTTTAATCAAGGGGGCTGAGGTATATTTT. V usage is TRBV12-3 or TRBV12-4 and J usage is TRBJ1-3; the match to TRBD1 covers 7 bases. The CDR3 has 13 residues. J gave up 14 bases and V 2 bases, and 9 bases lay outside the gene matches.